This TCR beta chain was captured by sequencing in a study of blood T cell repertoires in COVID-19. Turning to the study itself: The samples span acute and convalescent COVID-19 from the United States, Italy and Spain. The analysed material was cDNA or gDNA that came from T cells, B-cell-depleted T cells, or PBMCs.

Between the trimmed V and J ends, which lost 8 bases and 6 bases, there was a span of 9 bases. Per germline, CDR1 MNHEY and CDR2 SVGAGI. The CDR3 has 11 amino acids. As originally analysed: Reference gene primer amplification gave estimated nucleated cell counts. Clones were sequenced by immunoSEQ multiplex PCR, and TCRdb holds only the in-frame ones, with some missing. That table supplies the V and J calls and clone size; D and trimming were determined from the DNA. The data contain around 70,000 clones, 80% of them singletons. This TCR was recovered from a human donor in a cohort sampled during active COVID-19. This chain uses TRBV6-5 with TRBJ2-3; TRBD1 is a possible D gene (6 bases). Material: peripheral blood. The CDR3 DNA reads TGTGCCAGCGCAGGGGTGGATACGCAGTATTTT. It translates to CASAGVDTQYF.